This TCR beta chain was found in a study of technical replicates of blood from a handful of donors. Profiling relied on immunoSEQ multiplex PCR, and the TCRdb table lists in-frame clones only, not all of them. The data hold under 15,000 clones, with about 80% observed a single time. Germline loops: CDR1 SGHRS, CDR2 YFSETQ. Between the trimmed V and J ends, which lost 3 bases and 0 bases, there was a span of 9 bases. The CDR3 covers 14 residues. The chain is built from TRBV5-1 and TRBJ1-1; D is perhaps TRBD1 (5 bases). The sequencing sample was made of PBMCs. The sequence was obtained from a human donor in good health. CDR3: CASSSWTLNTEAFF. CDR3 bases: TGCGCCAGCAGCTCCTGGACACTGAACACTGAAGCTTTCTTT.